These 22 T cell receptor beta chains originate from one sample sequenced in a study of cytomegalovirus exposure and HLA in healthy donors. PCR used 60 Vbeta primers and 13 Jbeta primers. Data came from immunoSEQ multiplex PCR; TCRdb stores just in-frame clones and leaves some out. The table lists roughly 180,000 clones, about 85% of them singletons. Input material: PBMCs. These receptors were taken from a woman aged 45 to 65 in good health and CMV-seropositive.

The chain is built from TRBV7-2 and TRBJ2-1; D not certain. The CDR3 loop spans 10 amino acids. The V gene's germline CDR1 is SGHTA and CDR2 FQGNSA. V lost 8 bases and J lost 5, with 4 bases in between. CDR3 protein: CASGDNEQFF. The CDR3 DNA is TGTGCCAGCGGAGACAATGAGCAGTTCTTC. The full variable domain, in which reference TRBV7-2 and TRBJ2-1 provide the parts outside the CDR3, is GAGVSQSPSNKVTEKGKDVELRCDPISGHTALYWYRQSLGQGLEFLIYFQGNSAPDKSGLPSDRFSAERTGGSVSTLTIQRTQQEDSAVYLCASGDNEQFFGPGTRLTVL.

This chain uses TRBV7-9 with TRBJ1-2; D gene unclear. Looked up from germline, CDR1 is SEHNR and CDR2 is FQNEAQ (reference sequence). The V and J ends lost 2 bases and 6 bases respectively, with 10 bases between them. This CDR3 contains 13 residues. The CDR3 region is CASSLLSTNGYTF. The CDR3 bases are TGTGCCAGCAGCTTACTGTCGACTAATGGCTACACCTTC. Full variable domain (missing parts from reference TRBV7-9 and TRBJ1-2): DTGVSQNPRHKITKRGQNVTFRCDPISEHNRLYWYRQTLGQGPEFLTYFQNEAQLEKSRLLSDRFSAERPKGSFSTLEIQRTEQGDSAMYLCASSLLSTNGYTFGSGTRLTVV.

This clone was counted once. The CDR3 nucleotides read TGCGCCAGCAGCATCGCAGGAACCATGAACACTGAAGCTTTCTTT. Its translation is CASSIAGTMNTEAFF. This rearrangement joins TRBV5-1 to TRBJ1-1; no firm D call. The germline CDR1 and CDR2 sequences are SGHRS and YFSETQ. This CDR3 has 15 amino acids. Between the trimmed V and J ends, which lost 4 bases and 0 bases, there was a span of 13 bases.

This chain uses TRBV6-5 with TRBJ2-7; TRBD2 aligns across 11 bases. This CDR3 region has 15 residues. V shed 5 bases and J 4 bases; nucleotides not matched to a gene: 7. Germline lookup yields CDR1 MNHEY and CDR2 SVGAGI. The CDR3 sequence: CASSRPGTSGYEQYF. As DNA, the CDR3 is TGTGCCAGCAGTAGACCCGGGACTAGCGGATACGAGCAGTACTTC.

This clone was seen a handful of times. The chain carries TRBV9 and TRBJ2-7; tentatively, D is TRBD2 (6 bases). CDR1 and CDR2 from the germline V gene are SGDLS and YYNGEE. Trimming removed 0 bases from V and 0 bases from J, with 10 bases in between. The CDR3 loop spans 15 amino acids. CDR3 nucleotides: TGTGCCAGCAGCGTAGGTCGCGGGGCCTCCTACGAGCAGTACTTC. Translating gives CASSVGRGASYEQYF.

V and J are TRBV7-2 and TRBJ1-2; 7 bases match TRBD1. Germline values: CDR1 SGHTA, CDR2 FQGNSA. V was pared by 1 base and J by 6 bases, with 11 bases of the junction left unmatched. The CDR3 runs 16 residues. The CDR3 loop reads CASSLDRGRALNGYTF. The CDR3 DNA reads TGTGCCAGCAGCTTAGACAGGGGACGCGCCTTAAATGGCTACACCTTC.

The CDR3 DNA follows: TGTGCCAGCAGCTTTCATCCCGGGAGCACAGATACGCAGTATTTT. Its protein product is CASSFHPGSTDTQYF. This chain joins TRBV7-3 and TRBJ2-3; no clear D. Germline CDR1 reads SGHTA; CDR2 reads FQGTGA. Trimming left V 3 bases short and J 0 bases short, with 10 bases between. The length of the CDR3 is 15 residues.

The chain carries TRBV28 and TRBJ2-7; TRBD2 agrees at 13 bases. Germline CDR1 MDHEN, CDR2 SYDVKM. The ends lost 5 bases at V and 4 bases at J; junction bases unmatched: 8. The CDR3 length is 16 residues. This chain's CDR3 is CASSVGLAGVGYEQYF. The CDR3 DNA follows: TGTGCCAGCAGTGTAGGACTAGCGGGAGTCGGGTACGAGCAGTACTTC.

This rearrangement joins TRBV25-1 to TRBJ1-4; the D is unclear. There are 13 residues in the CDR3. The germline V gene encodes CDR1 MGHDK and CDR2 SYGVNS. V lost 5 bases to trimming and J lost 0 bases, with 4 bases between them. The CDR3 DNA follows: TGTGCCAGCAGTATAACAACTAATGAAAAACTGTTTTTT. Amino acid sequence: CASSITTNEKLFF.

The genes are TRBV7-9 and TRBJ2-5; 7 nucleotides line up with TRBD1. There are 14 residues in the CDR3. CDR1 is SEHNR, CDR2 FQNEAQ, per germline (reference sequence). J was trimmed by 5 bases and V by 4 bases; bases with no gene match: 7. The CDR3, as DNA: TGTGCCAGCAGCTCCCCCAGGGGGTTGGAGACCCAGTACTTC. Translated, it gives CASSSPRGLETQYF. Full variable domain (remainder filled in from reference TRBV7-9 and TRBJ2-5): DTGVSQNPRHKITKRGQNVTFRCDPISEHNRLYWYRQTLGQGPEFLTYFQNEAQLEKSRLLSDRFSAERPKGSFSTLEIQRTEQGDSAMYLCASSSPRGLETQYFGPGTRLLVL.

The chain carries TRBV13 and TRBJ1-1; D is perhaps TRBD1 (6 bases). The ends were cut back, 5 bases at V and 0 bases at J, with 13 bases in the middle. Germline CDR1 is PRHDT and CDR2 is FYEKMQ (reference sequence). There are 15 residues in the CDR3. This CDR3 is CASSDRTAMNTEAFF. CDR3 DNA: TGTGCCAGCAGCGATCGGACAGCTATGAACACTGAAGCTTTCTTT. Combining the CDR3 with reference TRBV13 and TRBJ1-1 gives the whole variable domain AAGVIQSPRHLIKEKRETATLKCYPIPRHDTVYWYQQGPGQDPQFLISFYEKMQSDKGSIPDRFSAQQFSDYHSELNMSSLELGDSALYFCASSDRTAMNTEAFFGQGTRLTVV.

The genes are TRBV11-2 and TRBJ1-6; 7 positions agree with TRBD1. Germline CDR1 and CDR2: SGHAT and FQNNGV. The junction had 7 bases not matched to a gene; V was cut back by 1 base and J by 10 bases. This CDR3 contains 15 residues. The CDR3 loop is CASSLVQTGLSPLHF. The DNA for the CDR3 is TGTGCCAGCAGCTTAGTCCAGACAGGGTTGTCACCCCTCCACTTT.

Of note for this clone: A junction boundary mismatches the germline segment, possibly from a read error. The J gene is TRBJ1-2, the V gene TRBV7-9; D remains unclear. This CDR3 region has 13 residues. The V gene's germline CDR1 is SEHNR and CDR2 FQNEAQ (reference sequence). CDR3 region: CSSSLTSPHGYTF. As DNA, the CDR3 is TGTTCCAGCAGCTTAACCAGTCCCCATGGCTACACCTTC.

The gene calls are TRBV10-3 and TRBJ2-1; 10 bases are shared with TRBD2. Germline CDR1 reads ENHRY; CDR2 reads SYGVKD. The CDR3 contains 13 residues. With V trimmed by 8 bases and J by 9 bases, 7 bases remained unmatched. CDR3 amino acids: CAIGGTSESEQFF. For the CDR3, the DNA is TGTGCCATCGGGGGGACTAGCGAGAGTGAGCAGTTCTTC.

The J gene is TRBJ1-3, the V gene TRBV5-1, with 8 bases fitting TRBD1. CDR1 is SGHRS, CDR2 YFSETQ, per germline. The CDR3 has 15 amino acids. The V segment lost 3 bases and the J segment 2 bases; nucleotides outside the gene matches: 4. CDR3 loop: CASSSETGAGNTIYF. CDR3 bases: TGCGCCAGCAGCTCCGAGACAGGGGCTGGAAACACCATATATTTT.

The rearrangement uses TRBV19 and TRBJ2-1; 11 nucleotides match TRBD2. Germline CDR1 and CDR2: LNHDA and SQIVND (reference sequence). CDR3 length: 16 amino acids. V shed 5 bases, J shed 2 bases, and the junction held 5 bases outside the gene matches. The DNA of the CDR3 is TGTGCCAGTAGTGGGGGTAGCGGGGGGGCCTACAATGAGCAGTTCTTC. Protein: CASSGGSGGAYNEQFF.

V gene TRBV6-5 combines with J gene TRBJ1-3, with D unresolved. Germline CDR1 is MNHEY and CDR2 is SVGAGI. V dropped 2 bases and J dropped 7 bases, with 9 bases sitting between them. CDR3 length: 13 residues. Here the CDR3 DNA reads TGTGCCAGCAGTTACAGTGACGGGAACACCATATATTTT. Translating it yields CASSYSDGNTIYF.

The table lists this clone with a few counts. V gene TRBV19 combines with J gene TRBJ2-7; a weak D match, TRBD1 (6 bases). Deletions cut 5 bases from V and 4 bases from J, with 12 bases between. Per the germline V gene, CDR1 is LNHDA and CDR2 is SQIVND (reference sequence). This CDR3 is built from 13 residues. In DNA, the CDR3 is TGTGCCAGTAGTCCACAGGGATTATACGAGCAGTACTTC. Translation: CASSPQGLYEQYF. The full variable domain, with the rest looked up from reference TRBV19 and TRBJ2-7, is DGGITQSPKYLFRKEGQNVTLSCEQNLNHDAMYWYRQDPGQGLRLIYYSQIVNDFQKGDIAEGYSVSREKKESFPLTVTSAQKNPTAFYLCASSPQGLYEQYFGPGTRLTVT.

The genes are TRBV4-2 and TRBJ2-7; 7 bases are a match to TRBD1. This CDR3 spans 16 amino acids. The germline CDR1 and CDR2 sequences are LGHNA and YNFKEQ. V shed 0 bases, J shed 4 bases, and the junction held 9 bases outside the gene matches. The CDR3 DNA reads as TGTGCCAGCAGCCAAGATCGGACAGGAGATACGTACGAGCAGTACTTC. The encoded protein is CASSQDRTGDTYEQYF.

The rearrangement joins TRBV2 to TRBJ2-1, with 7 bases fitting TRBD2. Germline CDR1 is SNHLY and CDR2 is FYNNEI. V trimming: 2 bases; J trimming: 8 bases; junction bases outside the gene matches: 9. This CDR3 has 15 amino acids. The CDR3 bases are TGTGCCAGCAGTGAAACCGGGCGGGGGTGGGATGAGCAGTTCTTC. Protein: CASSETGRGWDEQFF.

The chain combines TRBV10-3 with TRBJ1-5; D perhaps matches TRBD1 (5 bases). V was pared by 2 bases and J by 7 bases, with 12 bases between. Germline V lookup: CDR1 ENHRY, CDR2 SYGVKD. The CDR3 sequence is 14 residues long. The CDR3 bases are TGTGCCATCAGTGAGGGACAAGGTGGCCAGCCCCAGCATTTT. Translated: CAISEGQGGQPQHF.

The chain has TRBV15 and TRBJ2-7; tentative D call: TRBD1 (5 bases). The CDR3 runs 13 residues. The germline CDR1 and CDR2 sequences are LNHNV and YYDKDF (reference sequence). With 0 bases removed from V and 5 bases from J, the gap between germline ends came to 8 bases. The CDR3 nucleotides are TGTGCCACCAGCAGAGACTGGGGCGACGAGCAGTACTTC. It yields the protein CATSRDWGDEQYF. Complete variable domain (other parts from reference TRBV15 and TRBJ2-7): DAMVIQNPRYQVTQFGKPVTLSCSQTLNHNVMYWYQQKSSQAPKLLFHYYDKDFNNEADTPDNFQSRRPNTSFCFLDIRSPGLGDTAMYLCATSRDWGDEQYFGPGTRLTVT.